The next 16 T cell receptor beta chains were all read from a single sample in a study of CD8 T cells in Susac syndrome. The RNA, 0.5 to 1 ug, was put through reverse transcription using random hexamers. One entry per CDR3 protein results from TCRdb running MiXCR on the immunoSEQ multiplex PCR reads. The sample contains over 150,000 distinct CDR3 sequences, around 95% of which appear only once. The sample was CD4+ T cells from PBMCs. The receptors stem from a human donor with Susac syndrome.

This clonotype was recorded once. V and J are TRBV14 and TRBJ2-7; D ambiguous. The V gene's germline CDR1 is SGHDN and CDR2 FVKESK. V was trimmed by 1 base and J by 6 bases, leaving 10 bases between them. The CDR3 is 13 amino acids. The CDR3 region is CASSQATFSEQYF. The CDR3, as DNA: TGTGCCAGCAGCCAAGCAACTTTCTCCGAGCAGTACTTC.

This rearrangement joins TRBV9 to TRBJ2-5, with a weak D call TRBD2 (5 bases). This CDR3 has 14 residues. Trimming took off 0 bases at V and 3 bases at J, with 9 bases between the two ends. Germline-derived CDR1 and CDR2 are SGDLS and YYNGEE. Here the CDR3 DNA reads TGTGCCAGCAGCGTAGGACTAATCGAAGAGACCCAGTACTTC. This translates into CASSVGLIEETQYF.

V is TRBV7-2 and J is TRBJ2-5, with D unresolved. The CDR3 extends over 16 amino acids. Trimming shortened V by 1 base and J by 2 bases, and 14 bases separated the two germline ends. Germline V gene sequence: CDR1 SGHTA, CDR2 FQGNSA. CDR3 residues: CASSLETSLEQETQYF. The CDR3 DNA follows: TGTGCCAGCAGCTTAGAGACGTCACTCGAGCAAGAGACCCAGTACTTC.

V gene TRBV24-1 combines with J gene TRBJ2-1; 10 bases map to TRBD2. This CDR3 contains 18 residues. Germline V lookup: CDR1 KGHDR, CDR2 SFDVKD. V shed 4 bases and J 0 bases; nucleotides not matched to a gene: 8. The CDR3 DNA sequence: TGTGCCACCAGTGACTTGACTAGCGGGTTGAGCTCCTACAATGAGCAGTTCTTC. Encoded protein: CATSDLTSGLSSYNEQFF.

V gene TRBV15 combines with J gene TRBJ2-2, with TRBD2 matching over 7 bases. V was pared by 1 base and J by 8 bases, with 4 bases of the junction left unmatched. CDR1 is LNHNV and CDR2 is YYDKDF in the germline V gene (reference sequence). The CDR3 is made up of 14 amino acids. For the CDR3, the DNA is TGTGCCACCAGCAGAGGGGAGGGTGCGGGGGAGCTGTTTTTT. It translates to CATSRGEGAGELFF.

DNA for the CDR3: TGCGCCAGCAGCTTGGCCGGGGGGACCCTTGATGAGCAGTTCTTC. Its protein is CASSLAGGTLDEQFF. This chain joins TRBV5-1 and TRBJ2-1; 7 bases are a match to TRBD2. Trimming took 0 bases from V and 8 from J; bases not matched to a gene: 8. The CDR3 consists of 15 residues. Germline V lookup: CDR1 SGHRS, CDR2 YFSETQ.

This chain joins TRBV30 and TRBJ2-5; perhaps TRBD1 as D (6 bases). With 0 bases removed from V and 1 base from J, the gap between germline ends came to 12 bases. Germline CDR1 GTSNPN, CDR2 SVGIG (reference sequence). The CDR3 covers 15 residues. The DNA for the CDR3 is TGTGCCTGGAGTGTACAGCTGGGGGCCCAAGAGACCCAGTACTTC. Its translation: CAWSVQLGAQETQYF.

This chain uses TRBV20-1 with TRBJ2-5; 8 bases fit TRBD2. The CDR3 is made up of 13 amino acids. From germline, CDR1 is DFQATT and CDR2 SNEGSKA (reference sequence). V lost 5 bases to trimming and J lost 7 bases; unmatched junction nucleotides: 9. The CDR3 DNA sequence: TGCAGTGCTCCACCGGGAGGGTTGGCGACCCAGTACTTC. Translation: CSAPPGGLATQYF.

This chain joins TRBV11-2 and TRBJ2-5; D possibly corresponds to TRBD2 (5 bases). Germline V CDR1 and CDR2: SGHAT, FQNNGV. The germline V and J ends were trimmed by 5 bases and 5 bases, with 12 bases remaining between them. CDR3 length: 13 amino acids. This chain's CDR3 is CASSRGLGETQYF. In nucleotides, the CDR3 is TGTGCCAGCAGCAGAGGACTGGGGGAGACCCAGTACTTC.

V is TRBV4-3 and J is TRBJ2-2; 8 bases match TRBD2. Germline V gene sequence: CDR1 LGHNA, CDR2 YSLEER. The V segment lost 0 bases and the J segment 5 bases; nucleotides outside the gene matches: 5. There are 16 residues in the CDR3. The CDR3 nucleotides read TGCGCCAGCAGCCAAGATTTTACTAGCGGTACCGGGGAGCTGTTTTTT. Its translation is CASSQDFTSGTGELFF.

This chain connects TRBV30 to TRBJ1-3; D is ambiguous. Germline CDR1 GTSNPN, CDR2 SVGIG (reference sequence). The CDR3 length is 14 residues. V lost 2 bases and J lost 0, with 8 bases in between. This CDR3 reads CAWSLAFSGNTIYF. The CDR3 DNA reads as TGTGCCTGGAGTTTAGCCTTCTCTGGAAACACCATATATTTT.

This clonotype occurred once. One end of the junction is discordant with germline, which a read error may explain. The genes are TRBV15 and TRBJ1-3; unclear D gene. CDR1 is LNHNV and CDR2 is YYDKDF in the germline V gene (reference sequence). CDR3 length: 13 residues. The CDR3: CATSGERGNTIYF. The CDR3 region has the DNA TGTGCCACCAGCGGAGAACGGGGAAACACCATATATTTT.

The chain is built from TRBV28 and TRBJ2-7, with TRBD2 as a possible D gene (7 bases). V was clipped by 3 bases and J by 6 bases, with 15 bases between them. Germline values: CDR1 MDHEN, CDR2 SYDVKM. The CDR3 runs to 14 residues. This CDR3 reads CASSFPRGAAEQYF. DNA of the CDR3: TGTGCCAGCAGTTTCCCCCGGGGGGCAGCCGAGCAGTACTTC.

The gene calls are TRBV28 and TRBJ2-7; D possibly uses TRBD1 or TRBD2 (5 bases each). The length of the CDR3 is 12 residues. Trimming stripped 2 bases from V and 6 bases from J, with 8 bases between. CDR1 is MDHEN and CDR2 is SYDVKM in the germline V gene. CDR3 bases: TGTGCCAGCAGTTTAGGGGGAAGCGAGCAGTACTTC. This codes for CASSLGGSEQYF.

In DNA form, the CDR3 reads TGCGCCAGCAGCCACCAGGGTGGTGGGGCCAACGTCCTGACTTTC. As protein: CASSHQGGGANVLTF. The chain has TRBV4-1 and TRBJ2-6, with a possible D match to TRBD1 (5 bases). V was shortened by 3 bases and J by 3 bases, with 9 bases between the two germline ends. Germline V gene sequence: CDR1 MGHRA, CDR2 YSYEKL. The CDR3 has 15 residues.

V is TRBV5-1 and J is TRBJ1-2; 9 bases map to TRBD1. The CDR3 is 14 amino acids. The J segment lost 6 bases and the V segment lost 4 bases, leaving 7 bases of the junction unmatched. In germline, CDR1 is SGHRS, CDR2 YFSETQ. CDR3 sequence reads: CASSTGQGTHGYTF. Written as DNA, the CDR3 is TGCGCCAGCAGCACGGGACAGGGAACACATGGCTACACCTTC.